One and the same sample provided the 9 T cell receptor beta chains below, sequenced in a study of graft-versus-host responses after intestinal transplantation. This table comes from immunoSEQ multiplex PCR, and its TCRdb copy is limited to in-frame clones, with some not included. The profile shows 10,000 or so clones, about 95% of them singletons. This specimen consisted of bone marrow, obtained more than 500 days after intestinal transplantation. All receptors derive from a human patient who received an intestinal transplant, so some T cells may come from the graft donor.

The V and J genes are TRBV28 and TRBJ2-7, with D unclear. Germline CDR1 and CDR2: MDHEN and SYDVKM. Trimming pared 3 bases from V and 4 bases from J, leaving 7 bases between. The CDR3 consists of 12 residues. CDR3 residues: CASSFTYYEQYF. The CDR3 DNA sequence: TGTGCCAGCAGTTTTACATATTACGAGCAGTACTTC.

The chain carries TRBV7-2 and TRBJ2-7; D uncertain. The CDR3 consists of 14 residues. Trimming cost V 5 bases and J 4 bases, with 15 bases left between them. Germline CDR1 is SGHTA and CDR2 is FQGNSA. CDR3 coding DNA: TGTGCCAGCAGCACACGCGTGATTCCGTACGAGCAGTACTTC. This encodes CASSTRVIPYEQYF.

The chain employs TRBV4-2 and TRBJ2-1; weak D call: TRBD1 (6 bases). Trimming left V 4 bases short and J 8 bases short, with 18 bases between. Germline V CDR1 and CDR2: LGHNA, YNFKEQ. This CDR3 is 15 amino acids long. The CDR3 bases are TGTGCCAGCAGCCTCCGGGACAAGGGGTTAGATGAGCAGTTCTTC. As protein: CASSLRDKGLDEQFF.

The chain carries TRBV18 and TRBJ2-5; a weak D match, TRBD2 (6 bases). Germline CDR1 KGHSH, CDR2 LQKENI. Trimming cost V 6 bases and J 4 bases, with 15 bases left between them. This CDR3 region has 14 residues. The CDR3: CASSGDFGGETQYF. The DNA of the CDR3 is TGTGCCAGCTCGGGGGATTTCGGGGGAGAGACCCAGTACTTC.

This clone was picked up one time. The chain recombines TRBV13 with TRBJ2-7; 7 bases are a match to TRBD2. Germline V gene sequence: CDR1 PRHDT, CDR2 FYEKMQ (reference sequence). The V gene end was trimmed by 5 bases and the J gene end by 1 base; junction bases not matched to a gene: 8. The CDR3 sequence is 15 residues long. The CDR3 sequence: CASSTRLASSYEQYF. Written as DNA, the CDR3 is TGTGCCAGCAGCACAAGACTAGCTTCGTCCTACGAGCAGTACTTC.

The V call is TRBV30, the J call TRBJ2-5; no clear D. The germline gives CDR1 GTSNPN, CDR2 SVGIG (reference sequence). The CDR3 consists of 13 residues. Trimming left V 5 bases short and J 2 bases short, with 12 bases between. As DNA, the CDR3 is TGTGCCTGGGGTCAAGACTTTCAAGAGACCCAGTACTTC. Encoded protein: CAWGQDFQETQYF.

The chain has TRBV10-2 and TRBJ2-7; no definite D call. V gave up 7 bases and J gave up 0 bases, with 13 bases separating them. Germline CDR1 and CDR2: WSHSY and SAAADI. This CDR3 has 14 residues. CDR3 loop: CASKTDPSSYEQYF. For the CDR3, the DNA is TGCGCCAGCAAGACGGATCCAAGCTCCTACGAGCAGTACTTC.

This chain joins TRBV2 and TRBJ2-7; 7 bases are a match to TRBD1. With 4 bases clipped from V and 2 bases from J, the junction kept 5 bases outside the gene matches. The CDR3 extends over 14 amino acids. Germline V gene lookup returns CDR1 SNHLY and CDR2 FYNNEI. CDR3 loop: CASSGQGVPYEQYF. The CDR3 coding sequence is TGTGCCAGCAGTGGACAGGGAGTACCCTACGAGCAGTACTTC.

This chain connects TRBV7-8 to TRBJ1-1; 8 nucleotides align to TRBD1. Looked up from germline, CDR1 is SGHVS and CDR2 is FQNEAQ. The CDR3 is 14 amino acids. With 2 bases clipped from V and 5 bases from J, the junction kept 4 bases outside the gene matches. In DNA, the CDR3 is TGTGCCAGCAGCTTAAACCAGGGGGCGACTGAAGCTTTCTTT. Protein: CASSLNQGATEAFF.